The present TCR beta chain was sequenced within a study of early T cells in non-severe SARS-CoV-2 infection. For the study at large: Chains stayed unpaired after sequencing of bulk RNA from unsorted whole blood.

CDR1 is DFQATT and CDR2 is SNEGSKA in the germline V gene (reference sequence). Trimming pared 5 bases from V and 10 bases from J, leaving 12 bases between. The CDR3 sequence is 12 residues long. The table lists this clonotype with a few counts. TCRdb independently ran MiXCR on the 5' RACE reads; one entry per CDR3 protein. Here the sample spans about 28,000 distinct CDR3 sequences, approximately 6.4% being singletons. The rearrangement joins TRBV20-1 to TRBJ1-6, with D possibly matching TRBD1 (6 bases). This clonotype was obtained from an adult who was a healthcare worker with PCR-confirmed SARS-CoV-2 infection or an uninfected control (not recorded which). Sequenced material: whole blood, taken at baseline. The CDR3 loop reads CSAYRVGSPLHF. In DNA form, the CDR3 reads TGCAGTGCTTACAGGGTTGGCTCACCCCTCCACTTT.